This T cell receptor beta chain is drawn from a study of CD8+ T cells in alopecia areata. PBMC-derived CD4+ and CD8+ T cells were sorted. TCR sequencing used cDNA made by reverse transcription of extracted RNA. Profiled with immunoSEQ multiplex PCR; TCRdb holds only in-frame clones, not every one. The data contain roughly 100,000 clones, 45% to 60% of them singletons. The CDR3 length is 13 residues. Trimming left V 4 bases short and J 0 bases short, with 4 bases between. The germline gives CDR1 SGHRS, CDR2 YFSETQ. The gene calls are TRBV5-1 and TRBJ2-2; the D is unclear. This TCR was sampled from a human donor in good health. The material sequenced was CD4+ T cells sorted from blood. This CDR3 is CASSETNTGELFF. The CDR3 DNA is TGCGCCAGCAGCGAAACGAACACCGGGGAGCTGTTTTTT.